This T cell receptor beta chain was recovered during a study of T cell changes during pregnancy in multiple sclerosis. In its sample, this clone was seen a few times. Data came from immunoSEQ multiplex PCR; TCRdb stores just in-frame clones and leaves some out. The profile shows 65,000 to 85,000 clones, around 90% of them singletons. From germline, CDR1 is SGHNT and CDR2 YYREEE (reference sequence). The length of the CDR3 is 15 residues. The germline V and J ends were trimmed by 1 base and 7 bases, with 15 bases remaining between them. Sequenced material: CD4+ T cells from peripheral blood mononuclear cells, taken after pregnancy. The rearrangement joins TRBV5-4 to TRBJ2-1; no clear D gene. This sequence originates from a female donor with multiple sclerosis, enrolled in a pregnancy study. CDR3 bases: TGTGCCAGCAGCTTGAGAAAAGAAGCGACTAATGAGCAGTTCTTC. It codes for CASSLRKEATNEQFF.